These 26 T cell receptor beta chains originate from one sample sequenced in a study of regulatory T cells in long-lasting Graves disease (dated by TCRdb to the early 2020s). The time point label, read with the paper, signifies: persistent/refractory GD, antithyroid drugs over 5 years with positive TRAb. For both TCR sequencing and RNA sequencing, RNA was extracted from PBMCs in TRIzol. Library creation used multiplex PCR. The sequencing machine was an Illumina HiSeq 4000. CDR3 regions were amplified by Arm-PCR with iRepertoire HTBI primers to construct TCR beta libraries. TCRdb applied fastp at Q25 and MiXCR to the public reads, then kept only in-frame beta chains. Rows merge per CDR3 protein into single entries with the most common DNA and genes. The table for this sample lists almost 350,000 distinct CDR3 sequences; 15% to 20% of them were counted only once. The top ten hold roughly 29% of the sample.

Sequenced material: peripheral blood mononuclear cells (PBMCs), taken when the disease was refractory, from a patient treated with antithyroid drugs. These receptors were taken from a female donor with Graves disease.

This rearrangement joins TRBV6-1 to TRBJ1-6; D is possibly TRBD1 (5 bases). CDR3 length: 14 residues. Trimming cost V 6 bases and J 4 bases, with 10 bases left between them. Germline V lookup: CDR1 MNHNS, CDR2 SASEGT. The CDR3 region is CASSWGRYNSPLHF. CDR3 DNA: TGTGCCAGCAGCTGGGGACGGTATAATTCACCCCTCCACTTT.

This clonotype was seen many times. The chain couples TRBV27 to TRBJ2-5; the D gene could be TRBD1 or TRBD2 (6 bases each). The CDR3 is 15 residues long. Trimming took 6 bases from V and 5 from J, leaving 19 bases between them. CDR1 is MNHEY, CDR2 SMNVEV, per germline (reference sequence). CDR3 sequence reads: CASRPTGSGWETQYF. The CDR3 coding sequence is TGTGCCAGCAGGCCCACAGGGAGCGGGTGGGAGACCCAGTACTTC.

This clonotype was seen ten or more times. V is TRBV19 and J is TRBJ1-5; a weak D match, TRBD1 (6 bases). Germline CDR1 is LNHDA and CDR2 is SQIVND (reference sequence). Deletions cut 6 bases from V and 1 base from J, with 16 bases between. The CDR3 is 16 amino acids. CDR3 DNA: TGTGCCAGTAGCGGCGGAGGGGGAGGCAGCAATCAGCCCCAGCATTTT. It translates to CASSGGGGGSNQPQHF.

This clonotype has at least ten counts. The chain has TRBV27 and TRBJ2-2; D tentatively reads TRBD1 or TRBD2 (5 bases each). The length of the CDR3 is 16 residues. The V end lost 5 bases, the J end lost 4 bases, and 17 bases lay between the germline ends. CDR1 and CDR2 (germline): MNHEY, SMNVEV (reference sequence). Written as DNA, the CDR3 is TGTGCCAGCAGTCTCTCCTCCGGGACGGCCACCGGGGAGCTGTTTTTT. Translating gives CASSLSSGTATGELFF.

The gene calls are TRBV3-1 and TRBJ2-4, with D possibly TRBD2 on 5 matching bases. Germline lookup yields CDR1 LGHDT and CDR2 YNNKEL (reference sequence). Between the trimmed V and J ends, which lost 0 bases and 9 bases, there was a span of 15 bases. This CDR3 is built from 15 residues. CDR3 protein: CASSQDRGAAGIQYF. As DNA, the CDR3 is TGTGCCAGCAGCCAAGATCGGGGAGCCGCGGGCATTCAGTACTTC.

This clonotype was recorded a few times. V and J are TRBV18 and TRBJ2-7; D is tentatively TRBD1 or TRBD2 (6 bases each). This CDR3 has 13 residues. Trimming took 6 bases from V and 2 from J, leaving 11 bases between them. Per germline, CDR1 KGHSH and CDR2 LQKENI. The CDR3 DNA reads as TGTGCCAGCTCTACAGGGAGGCCCTACGAGCAGTACTTC. Translated: CASSTGRPYEQYF.

Remarks on this clonotype: A much larger clonotype is one base distant, so this may be a read error. The chain uses TRBV6-2 or TRBV6-3 and TRBJ1-1, with no clear D. Trimming left V 0 bases short and J 3 bases short, with 11 bases between. The CDR3 contains 15 residues. The germline CDR1 and CDR2 sequences are MNHEY and SVGEGT. CDR3: CASSYSREVHTEAFF. The CDR3 nucleotides are TGTGCCAGCAGTTACTCGAGGGAGGTGCACACTGAAGCTTTCTTT.

This clonotype occurred many times. The J gene is TRBJ1-5, the V gene TRBV28, with D hard to call. This CDR3 has 13 residues. The V end was cut by 2 bases, the J end by 9 bases, with 11 bases between. Germline loops: CDR1 MDHEN, CDR2 SYDVKM. The chain's CDR3 is CASSLPRKGPQHF. The CDR3, as DNA: TGTGCCAGCAGTTTACCCAGGAAAGGGCCCCAGCATTTT.

This clonotype has ten or more counts. The chain couples TRBV12-3 or TRBV12-4 to TRBJ1-4; 7 nucleotides align to TRBD1. The trim removed 5 bases at V and 7 bases at J, leaving 13 bases unmatched. CDR3 length: 16 amino acids. The CDR3 region is CASSPTGVEWGEKLFF. CDR3 coding DNA: TGTGCCAGCAGTCCAACAGGGGTGGAATGGGGTGAAAAACTGTTTTTT.

At least ten counts were recorded for this clonotype. The CDR3, as DNA: TGTGCCAGCCGACGGAGGGGATTCCAAGAGACCCAGTACTTC. This translates into CASRRRGFQETQYF. V usage is TRBV12-3 or TRBV12-4 and J usage is TRBJ2-5; D is possibly TRBD2 (6 bases). V was pared by 8 bases and J by 1 base, with 14 bases between. The length of the CDR3 is 14 residues.

Points on this clonotype: A much larger clone is a single base away; this may be a read error. In this CDR3 the conserved last residue, phenylalanine or tryptophan, is missing, so a read error is likely. This chain uses TRBV6-2 or TRBV6-3 with TRBJ1-4, with D uncertain. V was clipped by 2 bases and J by 0 bases, with 4 bases between them. The CDR3 contains 14 residues. Germline V lookup: CDR1 MNHEY, CDR2 SVGEGT. The CDR3 region has the DNA TGTGCCAGCAGTTACAGTGCAACTAATGAAAAACTGTTTTCT. This codes for CASSYSATNEKLFS.

CDR3 sequence reads: CATSDLRFGGKNEQFF. The CDR3 DNA is TGTGCCACCAGTGATTTGCGGTTCGGGGGGAAGAATGAGCAGTTCTTC. The rearrangement links TRBV24-1 to TRBJ2-1, with TRBD2 matching 7 bases. CDR3 size: 16 residues. Looked up from germline, CDR1 is KGHDR and CDR2 is SFDVKD. V lost 0 bases and J lost 7; bases outside the gene matches: 8.

This clonotype was seen at least ten times. The rearrangement links TRBV30 to TRBJ2-4; 9 nucleotides match TRBD1. V dropped 0 bases and J dropped 7; count of bases not matched to a gene: 4. The CDR3 contains 14 residues. The germline V gene has CDR1 GTSNPN and CDR2 SVGIG (reference sequence). The CDR3 nucleotides read TGTGCCTGGAGTGTAGGACAGGGGAGGAACATTCAGTACTTC. Protein product: CAWSVGQGRNIQYF.

This clonotype was seen a few times. The rearrangement uses TRBV6-2 or TRBV6-3 and TRBJ2-2; D gene ambiguous. Deletions cut 2 bases from V and 2 bases from J, with 6 bases between. This CDR3 spans 14 amino acids. Per germline, CDR1 MNHEY and CDR2 SVGEGT. CDR3 residues: CASSYILNTGELFF. CDR3 DNA sequence: TGTGCCAGCAGTTACATCCTAAACACCGGGGAGCTGTTTTTT.

This clonotype was seen repeatedly, ten times or more. CDR3 in amino acids: CASRPGLFKANVLTF. CDR3 coding DNA: TGTGCCAGCAGACCAGGACTGTTTAAGGCCAACGTCCTGACTTTC. The chain carries TRBV12-3 or TRBV12-4 and TRBJ2-6; D is perhaps TRBD2 (5 bases). This CDR3 has 15 residues. V lost 6 bases and J lost 6, with 15 bases in between.

This clonotype was counted only a few times. J is TRBJ2-5 and V is TRBV14; D ambiguous. Per germline, CDR1 SGHDN and CDR2 FVKESK. The CDR3 runs to 16 residues. Trimming pared 4 bases from V and 3 bases from J, leaving 18 bases between. CDR3 nucleotides: TGTGCCAGCAGCCTCTACGCTCCAATTTATAAAGAGACCCAGTACTTC. Translated, it gives CASSLYAPIYKETQYF.

This clonotype has just a few counts. The chain couples TRBV19 to TRBJ1-5, with a possible D match to TRBD1 (6 bases). Trimming shortened V by 3 bases and J by 4 bases, and 16 bases separated the two germline ends. CDR3 length equals 16 residues. Germline V lookup: CDR1 LNHDA, CDR2 SQIVND (reference sequence). CDR3 sequence reads: CASSIGQYFPNQPQHF. CDR3 bases: TGTGCCAGTAGTATTGGACAGTACTTTCCAAATCAGCCCCAGCATTTT.

Remarks on this clonotype: This could be a read error, since a much larger clone is one nucleotide away. V is TRBV5-5 and J is TRBJ1-5, with TRBD1 matching 7 bases. This CDR3 is built from 15 residues. Germline V gives CDR1 SGHKS, CDR2 YYEKEE (reference sequence). V shed 0 bases, J shed 4 bases, and the junction held 4 bases outside the gene matches. CDR3 residues: CASSLVGTANQPQHF. DNA for the CDR3: TGTGCCAGCAGCTTGGTCGGGACAGCTAATCAGCCCCAGCATTTT.

This clonotype was counted between two and nine times. The chain combines TRBV4-1 with TRBJ2-5; D may be TRBD2 (6 bases). V was cut by 1 base and J by 2 bases, with 11 bases left in between. This CDR3 region has 15 residues. In germline, CDR1 is MGHRA, CDR2 YSYEKL. In nucleotides, the CDR3 is TGCGCCAGCAGCCAAGTCGGGGCGGGACAAGAGACCCAGTACTTC. Its protein is CASSQVGAGQETQYF.

At least ten counts were recorded for this clonotype. This sequence joins TRBV12-3 or TRBV12-4 and TRBJ1-1; maybe TRBD1 (6 bases). The CDR3 totals 15 residues. V lost 8 bases and J 5 bases, leaving 21 bases between the germline ends. CDR3 loop: CASGSPTGSMTEAFF. As DNA, the CDR3 is TGTGCCAGCGGCTCCCCTACAGGGTCGATGACTGAAGCTTTCTTT.

The gene calls are TRBV20-1 and TRBJ2-7; 7 bases line up with TRBD1. The CDR3 covers 14 residues. CDR1 is DFQATT and CDR2 is SNEGSKA in the germline V gene (reference sequence). The J segment lost 3 bases and the V segment lost 1 base, leaving 6 bases of the junction unmatched. CDR3 DNA: TGCAGTGCTAGAGGAGCGACAGGGAACTACGAGCAGTACTTC. Translation: CSARGATGNYEQYF.

This clonotype was observed a handful of times. J is TRBJ2-2 and V is TRBV5-1, with 12 bases identical to TRBD2. Germline trimming cut 4 bases from V and 5 bases from J; bases unmatched to any gene: 12. The CDR3 is made up of 18 amino acids. CDR1 and CDR2 from the germline V gene are SGHRS and YFSETQ. The CDR3 loop is CASSPGLAGGRFTGELFF. The CDR3 DNA follows: TGCGCCAGCAGCCCGGGACTAGCGGGCGGGCGATTTACCGGGGAGCTGTTTTTT.

About this clonotype itself: A read error may be the cause here, since a much bigger clone is one base away. The gene calls are TRBV7-9 and TRBJ1-1; the D gene is possibly TRBD1 (6 bases). Germline V CDR1 and CDR2: SEHNR, FQNEAQ (reference sequence). This CDR3 spans 13 amino acids. In DNA, the CDR3 is TGTGCCAGCAGCTTAGCGGGGGCCACTGAAACTTTCTTT. It yields the protein CASSLAGATETFF.

This clonotype was picked up many times. The gene calls are TRBV3-1 and TRBJ2-5; TRBD2 matches at 7 bases. V shed 1 base and J 5 bases; nucleotides not matched to a gene: 7. CDR3 length: 15 residues. Germline V gene sequence: CDR1 LGHDT, CDR2 YNNKEL (reference sequence). The DNA for the CDR3 is TGTGCCAGCAGCCAAGCCAGCGGGATCCGGGAGACCCAGTACTTC. Protein sequence: CASSQASGIRETQYF.

At least ten counts were recorded for this clonotype. This rearrangement joins TRBV14 to TRBJ1-6; D unresolved. The CDR3 sequence is 14 residues long. In germline, CDR1 is SGHDN, CDR2 FVKESK. V dropped 0 bases and J dropped 10 bases, with 10 bases sitting between them. CDR3 bases: TGTGCCAGCAGCCAAGAACCCTCGCACTCACCCCTCCACTTT. Encoded protein: CASSQEPSHSPLHF.

This clonotype was seen repeatedly, ten times or more. CDR3 nucleotide sequence: TGTGCCAGCAGTTGGGGACAGGGAGTCGAAAAACTGTTTTTT. It specifies CASSWGQGVEKLFF. The chain employs TRBV12-3 or TRBV12-4 and TRBJ1-4; 9 nucleotides line up with TRBD1. The V and J ends lost 4 bases and 8 bases, in that order; junction bases with no gene match: 5. There are 14 residues in the CDR3.